The following is a T cell receptor (beta chain) sequence with its context. Its cognate antigen is unknown. Other DNA sequences in this sample translate to the same CDR3. The CDR3 has 13 residues. The V gene's germline CDR1 is MDHEN and CDR2 SYDVKM. V was shortened by 8 bases and J by 4 bases, with 15 bases between the two germline ends. The data were obtained in a study of cytomegalovirus exposure and HLA in healthy donors. Study-level results: Later analysis identified 16,000 or so TCR beta sequences associated with HLA alleles, using a false discovery rate threshold of 0.05. The productive fraction for most TCR beta V segments was about 87% or about 30% in an earlier analysis.

The PCR was carried out with 60 Vbeta primers and 13 Jbeta primers. This table comes from immunoSEQ multiplex PCR, and its TCRdb copy is limited to in-frame clones, with some not included. Counted here are over 70,000 clones, under 80% occurring once; the ten biggest clones make up 1.1% to 1.5%. The clonotype originates from a male donor in good health and CMV-seronegative. The sample comprised PBMCs. The chain uses TRBV28 and TRBJ2-7; D perhaps matches TRBD2 (5 bases). This chain's CDR3 is CASSPSLVYEQYF. The CDR3 bases are TGTGCCAGCTCACCCTCACTAGTGTACGAGCAGTACTTC.